This T cell receptor (beta chain) was found in a study of CD8+ T cells in alopecia areata. The sample's treatment: oral pan-JAK inhibitor, 5-10 mg twice daily. Trimming took off 0 bases at V and 7 bases at J, with 9 bases between the two ends. Germline V gene sequence: CDR1 LGHNA, CDR2 YSLEER. This CDR3 region has 13 residues. Study-wide points: The study found higher clonality in lesional than normal scalp, especially in alopecia totalis/universalis. Baseline CD8+ expansion's link to response remains uncertain, as there was one nonresponder. Tofacitinib significantly brought down scalp clonality and expanded CD8+ clones among top 100.

Extraction of RNA preceded its reverse transcription into cDNA, which served as the sequencing template. Sequencing was performed with immunoSEQ multiplex PCR; in TCRdb, only in-frame clones are kept and a portion is missing. The table lists approximately 210,000 clones, less than 65% of them singletons, with 4.2% in the top ten. For this clone: The antigen is not known.

This TCR was sampled from a human donor with alopecia areata. The sample consisted of CD4+ T cells sorted from blood, taken at week 4, from a patient treated with tofacitinib. The chain links TRBV4-3 to TRBJ1-2; no clear D. In DNA form, the CDR3 reads TGCGCCAGCAGCCAAGATGAAGGTTTTGGCTACACCTTC. It encodes CASSQDEGFGYTF.